This TCR beta chain is drawn from a study of siplizumab effects on memory and regulatory T cells. A note on this clone: Its antigen is currently unknown.

Overall study results and limits: Significantly reduced by siplizumab was the cumulative frequency of alloreactive sequences, namely those traceable to unstimulated CD4+ memory cells. Naive-or-memory phenotypes were unassignable for roughly 80-97% of proliferating CD4+ or CD8+ clones. Left unconfirmed was the suppressive function of proliferating Tregs from siplizumab cultures. The authors mapped only a minor fraction of alloreactive clones to unstimulated subsets.

V was shortened by 4 bases and J by 1 base, with 11 bases between the two germline ends. This CDR3 contains 15 residues. Per germline, CDR1 KGHSH and CDR2 LQKENI. Data came from immunoSEQ multiplex PCR; TCRdb stores just in-frame clones and leaves some out. The data contain some 97,000 clones, around 90% of them singletons. This sequence was found in a human donor in good health. Some clones in this sample may be carry-over from other donors' samples. The chain recombines TRBV18 with TRBJ1-5, with no clear D. The specimen was CD4+ T cells sorted from blood. The CDR3 DNA reads TGTGCCAGCTCACGTTCAATTGCAAGCAATCAGCCCCAGCATTTT. It encodes CASSRSIASNQPQHF.